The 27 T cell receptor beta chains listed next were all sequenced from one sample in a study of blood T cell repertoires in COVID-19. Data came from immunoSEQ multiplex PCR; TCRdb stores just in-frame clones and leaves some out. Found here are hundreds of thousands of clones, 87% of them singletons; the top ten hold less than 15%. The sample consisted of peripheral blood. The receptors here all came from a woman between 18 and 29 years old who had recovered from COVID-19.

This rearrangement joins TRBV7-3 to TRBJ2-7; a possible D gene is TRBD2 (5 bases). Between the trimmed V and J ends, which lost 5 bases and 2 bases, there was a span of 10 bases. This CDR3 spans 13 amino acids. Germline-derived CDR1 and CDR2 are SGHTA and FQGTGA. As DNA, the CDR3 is TGTGCCAGCAGCCCTTCCGGGACCTACGAGCAGTACTTC. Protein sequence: CASSPSGTYEQYF.

CDR3 sequence (DNA): TGTGCCAGCAGTGAATTTCGGGGCTACGAGCAGTACTTC. Translation gives CASSEFRGYEQYF. The gene calls are TRBV2 and TRBJ2-7; tentative D call: TRBD2 (5 bases). Trimming stripped 2 bases from V and 3 bases from J, with 8 bases between. Germline V gives CDR1 SNHLY, CDR2 FYNNEI. This CDR3 region has 13 residues.

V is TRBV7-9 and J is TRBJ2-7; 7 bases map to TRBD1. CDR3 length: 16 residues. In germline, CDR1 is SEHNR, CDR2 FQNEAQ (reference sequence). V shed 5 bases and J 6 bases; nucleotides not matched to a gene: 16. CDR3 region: CASSPTLTGTASEQYF. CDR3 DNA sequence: TGTGCCAGCAGCCCGACGCTGACAGGGACCGCCAGCGAGCAGTACTTC.

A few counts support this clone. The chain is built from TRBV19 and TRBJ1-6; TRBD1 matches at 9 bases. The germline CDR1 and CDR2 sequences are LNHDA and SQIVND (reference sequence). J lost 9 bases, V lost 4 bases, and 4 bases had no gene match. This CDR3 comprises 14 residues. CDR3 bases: TGTGCCAGTAGTACGACAGGGGGAAGTTCACCCCTCCACTTT. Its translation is CASSTTGGSSPLHF. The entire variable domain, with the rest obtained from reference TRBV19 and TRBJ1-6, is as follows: DGGITQSPKYLFRKEGQNVTLSCEQNLNHDAMYWYRQDPGQGLRLIYYSQIVNDFQKGDIAEGYSVSREKKESFPLTVTSAQKNPTAFYLCASSTTGGSSPLHFGNGTRLTVT.

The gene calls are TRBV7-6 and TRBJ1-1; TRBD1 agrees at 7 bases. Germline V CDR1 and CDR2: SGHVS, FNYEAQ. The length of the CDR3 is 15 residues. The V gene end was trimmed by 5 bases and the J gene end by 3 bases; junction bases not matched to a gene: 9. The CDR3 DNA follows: TGTGCCAGCAGCCCGAGACAGGGAGTTGACACTGAAGCTTTCTTT. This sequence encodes CASSPRQGVDTEAFF.

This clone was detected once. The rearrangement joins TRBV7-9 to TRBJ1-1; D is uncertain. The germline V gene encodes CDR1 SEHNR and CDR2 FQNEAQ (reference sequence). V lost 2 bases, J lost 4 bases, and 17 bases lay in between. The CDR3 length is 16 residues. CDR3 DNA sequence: TGTGCCAGCAGCTTAACAATTAGAGCGTCACTCACTGAAGCTTTCTTT. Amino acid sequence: CASSLTIRASLTEAFF.

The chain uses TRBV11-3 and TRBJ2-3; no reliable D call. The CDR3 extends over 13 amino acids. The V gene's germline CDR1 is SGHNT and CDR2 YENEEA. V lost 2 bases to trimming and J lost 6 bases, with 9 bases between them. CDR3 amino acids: CASSLPVSDTQYF. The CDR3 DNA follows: TGTGCCAGCAGCTTACCGGTTTCGGATACGCAGTATTTT.

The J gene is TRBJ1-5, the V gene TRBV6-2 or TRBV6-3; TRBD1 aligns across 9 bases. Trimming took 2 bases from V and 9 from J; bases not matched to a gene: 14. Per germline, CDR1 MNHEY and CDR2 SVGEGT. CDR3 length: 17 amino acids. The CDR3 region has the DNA TGTGCCAGCAGTTACCCCGACTTCGGACAGGGGATGCGGCCCCAGCATTTT. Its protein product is CASSYPDFGQGMRPQHF.

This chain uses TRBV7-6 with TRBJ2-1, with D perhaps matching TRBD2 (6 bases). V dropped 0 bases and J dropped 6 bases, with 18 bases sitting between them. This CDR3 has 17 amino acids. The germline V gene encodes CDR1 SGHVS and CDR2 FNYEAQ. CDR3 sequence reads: CASSLASGTGVANEQFF. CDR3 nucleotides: TGTGCCAGCAGCTTAGCCTCGGGGACGGGAGTAGCCAATGAGCAGTTCTTC.

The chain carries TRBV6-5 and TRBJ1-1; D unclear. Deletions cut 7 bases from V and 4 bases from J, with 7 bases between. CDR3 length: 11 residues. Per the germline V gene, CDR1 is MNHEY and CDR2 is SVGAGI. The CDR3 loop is CASKYSTEAFF. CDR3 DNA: TGTGCCAGCAAGTATAGCACTGAAGCTTTCTTT.

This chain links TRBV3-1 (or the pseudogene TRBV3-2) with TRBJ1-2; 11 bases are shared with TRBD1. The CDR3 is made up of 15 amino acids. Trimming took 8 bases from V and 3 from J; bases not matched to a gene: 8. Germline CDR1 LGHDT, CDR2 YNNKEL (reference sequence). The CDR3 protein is CASRDRGVVDYGYTF. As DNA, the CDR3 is TGTGCCAGCCGGGACAGGGGGGTGGTCGACTATGGCTACACCTTC.

This chain's CDR3 is CASSPWAGAEAYNEQFF. The CDR3 nucleotides are TGTGCCAGCAGCCCGTGGGCGGGGGCGGAGGCCTACAATGAGCAGTTCTTC. The rearrangement links TRBV9 to TRBJ2-1, with a weak D call TRBD2 (7 bases). The CDR3 is made up of 17 amino acids. With 4 bases removed from V and 2 bases from J, the gap between germline ends came to 19 bases. CDR1 is SGDLS and CDR2 is YYNGEE in the germline V gene.

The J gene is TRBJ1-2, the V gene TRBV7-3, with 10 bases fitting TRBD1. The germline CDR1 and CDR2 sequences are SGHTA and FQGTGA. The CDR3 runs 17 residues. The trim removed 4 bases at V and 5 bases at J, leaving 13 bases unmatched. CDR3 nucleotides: TGTGCCAGCAGCTCGCACCATCCCCGGGACAGGGGTTATGGCTACACCTTC. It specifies CASSSHHPRDRGYGYTF.

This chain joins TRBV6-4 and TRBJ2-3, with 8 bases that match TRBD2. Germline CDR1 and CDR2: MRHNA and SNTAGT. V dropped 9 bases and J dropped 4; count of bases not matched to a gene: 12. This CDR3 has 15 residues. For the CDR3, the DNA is TGTGCCAGAAGAGAGGGCGGGGGGCGTGCAGATACGCAGTATTTT. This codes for CARREGGGRADTQYF.

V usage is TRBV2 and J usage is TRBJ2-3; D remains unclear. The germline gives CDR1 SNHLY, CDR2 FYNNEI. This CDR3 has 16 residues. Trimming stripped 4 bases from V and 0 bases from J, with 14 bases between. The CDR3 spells CASSALSNTSTDTQYF. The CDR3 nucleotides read TGTGCCAGCAGTGCACTATCCAATACTAGCACAGATACGCAGTATTTT.

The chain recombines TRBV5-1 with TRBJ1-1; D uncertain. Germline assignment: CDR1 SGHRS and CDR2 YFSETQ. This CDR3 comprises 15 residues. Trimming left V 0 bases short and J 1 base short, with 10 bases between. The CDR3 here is CASSLGGSPNTEAFF. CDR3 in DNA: TGCGCCAGCAGCTTGGGCGGCTCCCCGAACACTGAAGCTTTCTTT.

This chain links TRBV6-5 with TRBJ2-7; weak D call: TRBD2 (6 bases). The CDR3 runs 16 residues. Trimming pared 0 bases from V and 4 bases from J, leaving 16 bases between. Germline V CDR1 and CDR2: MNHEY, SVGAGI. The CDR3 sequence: CASSYSGGTDGYEQYF. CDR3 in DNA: TGTGCCAGCAGTTACTCCGGCGGGACGGACGGATACGAGCAGTACTTC.

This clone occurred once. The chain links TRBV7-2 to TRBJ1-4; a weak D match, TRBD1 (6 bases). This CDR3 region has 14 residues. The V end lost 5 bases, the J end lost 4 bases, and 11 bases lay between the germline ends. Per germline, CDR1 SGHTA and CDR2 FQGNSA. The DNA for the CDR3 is TGTGCCAGCAGCCGGACAGTACTTAATGAAAAACTGTTTTTT. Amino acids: CASSRTVLNEKLFF.

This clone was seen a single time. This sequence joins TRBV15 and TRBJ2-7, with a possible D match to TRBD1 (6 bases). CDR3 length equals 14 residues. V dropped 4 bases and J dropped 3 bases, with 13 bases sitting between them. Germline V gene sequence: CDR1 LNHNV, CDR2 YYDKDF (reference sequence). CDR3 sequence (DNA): TGTGCCACCAGCAATCCCGAGGGGGACTACGAGCAGTACTTC. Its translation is CATSNPEGDYEQYF.

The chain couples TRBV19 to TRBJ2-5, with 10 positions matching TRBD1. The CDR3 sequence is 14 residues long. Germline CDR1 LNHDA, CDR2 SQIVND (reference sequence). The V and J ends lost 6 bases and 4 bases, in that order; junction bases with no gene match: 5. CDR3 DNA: TGTGCCAGTAGCTCTGACAGGGGGCGAGAGACCCAGTACTTC. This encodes CASSSDRGRETQYF.

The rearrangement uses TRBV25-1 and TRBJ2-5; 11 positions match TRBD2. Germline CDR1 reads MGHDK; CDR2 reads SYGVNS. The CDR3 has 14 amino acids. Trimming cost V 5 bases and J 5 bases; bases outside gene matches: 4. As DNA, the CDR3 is TGTGCCAGCAGTTATAGCGGGAGGGAGGAGACCCAGTACTTC. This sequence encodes CASSYSGREETQYF.

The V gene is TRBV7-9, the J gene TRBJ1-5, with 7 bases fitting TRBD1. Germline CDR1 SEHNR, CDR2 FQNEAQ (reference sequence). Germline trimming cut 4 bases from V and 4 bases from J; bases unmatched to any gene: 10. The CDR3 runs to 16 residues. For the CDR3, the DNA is TGTGCCAGCAGCTCCGATCGACAGGGACGAAATCAGCCCCAGCATTTT. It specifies CASSSDRQGRNQPQHF. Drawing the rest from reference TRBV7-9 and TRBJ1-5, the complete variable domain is DTGVSQNPRHKITKRGQNVTFRCDPISEHNRLYWYRQTLGQGPEFLTYFQNEAQLEKSRLLSDRFSAERPKGSFSTLEIQRTEQGDSAMYLCASSSDRQGRNQPQHFGDGTRLSIL.

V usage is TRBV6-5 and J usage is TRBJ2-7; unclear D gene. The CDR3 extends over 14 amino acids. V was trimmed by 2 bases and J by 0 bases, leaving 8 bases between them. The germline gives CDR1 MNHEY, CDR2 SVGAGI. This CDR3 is CASSYRGYSYEQYF. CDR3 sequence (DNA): TGTGCCAGCAGTTACCGCGGATACTCCTACGAGCAGTACTTC.

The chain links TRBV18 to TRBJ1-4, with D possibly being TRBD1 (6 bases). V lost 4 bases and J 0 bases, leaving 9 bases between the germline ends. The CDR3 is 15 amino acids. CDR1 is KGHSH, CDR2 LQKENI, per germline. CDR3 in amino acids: CASSRDTPTNEKLFF. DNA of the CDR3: TGTGCCAGCTCACGGGACACTCCAACTAATGAAAAACTGTTTTTT.

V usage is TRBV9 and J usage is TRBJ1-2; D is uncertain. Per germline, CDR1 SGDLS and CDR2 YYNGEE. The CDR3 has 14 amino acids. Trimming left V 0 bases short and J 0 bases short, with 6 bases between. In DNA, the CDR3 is TGTGCCAGCAGCGTAGGTAATACTAACTATGGCTACACCTTC. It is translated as CASSVGNTNYGYTF.

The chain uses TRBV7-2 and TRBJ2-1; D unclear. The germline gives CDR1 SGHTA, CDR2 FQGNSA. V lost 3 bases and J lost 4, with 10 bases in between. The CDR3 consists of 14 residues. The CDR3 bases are TGTGCCAGCAGCTTTAGAGGCAAGTACAATGAGCAGTTCTTC. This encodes CASSFRGKYNEQFF.

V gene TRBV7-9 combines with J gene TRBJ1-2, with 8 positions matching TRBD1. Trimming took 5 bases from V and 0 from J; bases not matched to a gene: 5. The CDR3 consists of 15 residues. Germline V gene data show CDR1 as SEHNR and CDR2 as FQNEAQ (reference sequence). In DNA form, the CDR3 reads TGTGCCAGCAGCCCACCGGGACAGGCTAACTATGGCTACACCTTC. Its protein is CASSPPGQANYGYTF.